This T cell receptor beta chain originates from a study of cytomegalovirus exposure and HLA in healthy donors. Whole-study findings and limits: When analyzed later, the rates of TCR association showed variation by HLA locus, with DRB1 the most and HLA-C the fewest. Productive status was seen about 90% or about 30% of the time for most TCR beta V segments in an earlier analysis. Later on, a genetic analysis was performed. It linked a missense variant in DCLRE1C with V- and J-gene trimming of TCR beta.

As regards this clone: Its antigen remains unknown.

Germline trimming cut 3 bases from V and 8 bases from J; bases unmatched to any gene: 7. Germline V gene sequence: CDR1 SEHNR, CDR2 FQNEAQ (reference sequence). This CDR3 spans 14 amino acids. Researchers ran the PCR with 60 Vbeta and 13 Jbeta primers. The protocol was immunoSEQ multiplex PCR, while the TCRdb copy is restricted to in-frame clones and leaves out a portion. This table holds about 160,000 clones, roughly 78% found once. This TCR derives from a man aged 40-55 years in good health and CMV-seronegative. The source material was PBMCs. The gene calls are TRBV7-9 and TRBJ2-1; 7 bases align to TRBD2. CDR3 nucleotides: TGTGCCAGCAGCTTCGCGGGGGAGCCACATGAGCAGTTCTTC. Its protein is CASSFAGEPHEQFF. The entire variable domain, with the rest obtained from reference TRBV7-9 and TRBJ2-1, is as follows: DTGVSQNPRHKITKRGQNVTFRCDPISEHNRLYWYRQTLGQGPEFLTYFQNEAQLEKSRLLSDRFSAERPKGSFSTLEIQRTEQGDSAMYLCASSFAGEPHEQFFGPGTRLTVL.